This T cell receptor beta chain came from a study of cytomegalovirus exposure and HLA in healthy donors. Study-level points and caveats: Whilst most TCR sequences proved rare, a subset of public TCRs occurred across many donors. Earlier analysis found most TCR beta V segments productive about 87% or about 30% of the time.

Worth noting for this clone: What it recognizes is unknown.

Use of 60 Vbeta and 13 Jbeta primers characterized the PCR. Sequencing used immunoSEQ multiplex PCR; TCRdb keeps in-frame clones, though not all of them. The repertoire holds under 150,000 clones, with roughly 84% as singletons. The length of the CDR3 is 12 residues. Trimming removed 4 bases from V and 1 base from J, with 5 bases in between. The sample was PBMCs. The chain has TRBV5-3 and TRBJ1-1; tentatively, D is TRBD1 (5 bases). TRBV5-3 is recorded as an ORF, its role being uncertain. This receptor was identified in a boy aged 5-17 years in good health and CMV-seronegative. CDR3 bases: TGTGCCAGAAGCGGACAGAACACTGAAGCTTTCTTT. This translates into CARSGQNTEAFF.